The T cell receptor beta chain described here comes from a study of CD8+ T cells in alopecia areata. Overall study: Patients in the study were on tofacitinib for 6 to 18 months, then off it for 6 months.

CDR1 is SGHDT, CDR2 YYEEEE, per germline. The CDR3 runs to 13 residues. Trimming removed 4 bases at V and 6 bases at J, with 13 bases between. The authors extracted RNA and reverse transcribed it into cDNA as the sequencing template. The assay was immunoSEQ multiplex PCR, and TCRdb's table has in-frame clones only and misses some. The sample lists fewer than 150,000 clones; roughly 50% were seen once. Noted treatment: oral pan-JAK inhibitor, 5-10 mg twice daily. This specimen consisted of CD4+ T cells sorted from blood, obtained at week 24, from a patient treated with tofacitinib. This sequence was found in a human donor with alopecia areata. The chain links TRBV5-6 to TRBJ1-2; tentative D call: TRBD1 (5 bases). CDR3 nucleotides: TGTGCCAGCAGCATTGGGGGAGGCAATGGCTACACCTTC. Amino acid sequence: CASSIGGGNGYTF.